Below, one T cell receptor (beta chain) is given with its context. Its antigen is unidentified. This record belongs to a study of lymphopenia after photon versus proton radiotherapy. Assay used: immunoSEQ multiplex PCR; TCRdb lists only in-frame clones, some missing. The table lists some 20,000 clones, about 89% of them singletons. Findings of the study overall: Proton therapy kept repertoires fairly stable, unlike photons, which gained effector/memory cells. In patients who died, overall survival fell as post-nadir TCR diversity dropped more. After the lymphocyte nadir, photon-treated repertoires showed oligoclonal expansion, especially of CD8+ Temra cells. Better survival with proton therapy was suggested as possible, not demonstrated.

Deletions cut 0 bases from V and 6 bases from J, with 8 bases between. The germline gives CDR1 SNHLY, CDR2 FYNNEI. This CDR3 is 13 amino acids long. The chain uses TRBV2 and TRBJ1-1; D perhaps matches TRBD1 (6 bases). This clonotype was sampled from a man in his 60s with pancreatic cancer. The sequencing here drew on peripheral blood, taken from a patient treated with photon-based radiotherapy. CDR3 nucleotides: TGTGCCAGCAGTGAAGCGTCAGGGGCTGAAGCTTTCTTT. Translation: CASSEASGAEAFF.